The 17 T cell receptor beta chains below all came from one sample that was sequenced in a study of OX40 agonist ivuxolimab in advanced cancers. Sequencing used immunoSEQ multiplex PCR; TCRdb keeps in-frame clones, though not all of them. The sample has tens of thousands of clones, around 89% seen once; the top ten hold more than 0.3%. The specimen comprised CD4+ or CD8+ T cells sorted from blood, sampled in a trial of the OX40 agonist ivuxolimab. These receptors came from an adult with an advanced solid tumor such as melanoma, head and neck, liver or kidney cancer.

The chain combines TRBV18 with TRBJ2-5; D is ambiguous. Germline values: CDR1 KGHSH, CDR2 LQKENI. The CDR3 contains 13 residues. V lost 2 bases and J lost 2, with 6 bases in between. The CDR3 DNA reads TGTGCCAGCTCACCAATAAAACAAGAGACCCAGTACTTC. It encodes CASSPIKQETQYF. The full variable domain, rest sourced from reference TRBV18 and TRBJ2-5, is NAGVMQNPRHLVRRRGQEARLRCSPMKGHSHVYWYRQLPEEGLKFMVYLQKENIIDESGMPKERFSAEFPKEGPSILRIQQVVRGDSAAYFCASSPIKQETQYFGPGTRLLVL.

V usage is TRBV7-2 and J usage is TRBJ2-7; D is uncertain. This CDR3 is 15 amino acids long. The V gene lost 2 bases and the J gene lost 0 bases, with 11 bases spanning the gap. CDR1 and CDR2 from the germline V gene are SGHTA and FQGNSA. CDR3 loop: CASSLSPPNSYEQYF. The CDR3, as DNA: TGTGCCAGCAGCTTAAGCCCACCAAACTCCTACGAGCAGTACTTC.

This rearrangement joins TRBV19 to TRBJ1-2; D is perhaps TRBD1 (6 bases). The CDR3 sequence is 13 residues long. Germline CDR1 reads LNHDA; CDR2 reads SQIVND (reference sequence). V dropped 6 bases and J dropped 2 bases, with 10 bases sitting between them. Here the CDR3 DNA reads TGTGCCAGTAGAGGACAGAACAACTATGGCTACACCTTC. It specifies CASRGQNNYGYTF.

The V call is TRBV15, the J call TRBJ1-3; perhaps TRBD1 as D (5 bases). V was shortened by 1 base and J by 9 bases, with 19 bases between the two germline ends. CDR1 is LNHNV, CDR2 YYDKDF, per germline (reference sequence). The CDR3 spans 16 residues. The CDR3 nucleotides read TGTGCCACCAGCAGAGGCGGGGCACCATCGCCGGGCACCATATATTTT. It translates to CATSRGGAPSPGTIYF.

This clone was found once. CDR3 coding DNA: TGTGCCAGCAGTGAAGGAGGTGGGGGCAAAAACATTCAGTACTTC. As protein: CASSEGGGGKNIQYF. The J gene is TRBJ2-4, the V gene TRBV6-1; D tentatively fits TRBD1 or TRBD2 (5 bases each). The CDR3 extends over 15 amino acids. The germline V gene encodes CDR1 MNHNS and CDR2 SASEGT. Trimming pared 1 base from V and 3 bases from J, leaving 10 bases between.

The chain is built from TRBV7-2 and TRBJ2-6, with TRBD2 matching 11 bases. The V segment lost 2 bases and the J segment 0 bases; nucleotides outside the gene matches: 0. Germline loops: CDR1 SGHTA, CDR2 FQGNSA. The CDR3 runs 17 residues. The CDR3 DNA sequence: TGTGCCAGCAGCTTAACTAGCGGGAGCTCTGGGGCCAACGTCCTGACTTTC. Translating gives CASSLTSGSSGANVLTF.

The chain carries TRBV19 and TRBJ2-4; D is possibly TRBD1 (6 bases). The germline CDR1 and CDR2 sequences are LNHDA and SQIVND (reference sequence). Trimming took off 5 bases at V and 0 bases at J, with 14 bases between the two ends. The CDR3 extends over 16 amino acids. The chain's CDR3 is CASSGGKLLAKNIQYF. In DNA form, the CDR3 reads TGTGCCAGTAGTGGGGGCAAGCTACTAGCCAAAAACATTCAGTACTTC.

The V call is TRBV18, the J call TRBJ1-1, with D possibly being TRBD1 (5 bases). The CDR3 runs 16 residues. Germline CDR1 is KGHSH and CDR2 is LQKENI. The V end lost 3 bases, the J end lost 1 base, and 15 bases lay between the germline ends. CDR3 amino acids: CASSPAIGGGNTEAFF. The CDR3, as DNA: TGTGCCAGCTCACCGGCCATTGGGGGAGGGAACACTGAAGCTTTCTTT.

This clone was counted only a few times. V is TRBV5-1 and J is TRBJ1-2, with 7 positions matching TRBD1. The germline V gene encodes CDR1 SGHRS and CDR2 YFSETQ. The CDR3 is made up of 13 amino acids. The V and J ends lost 4 bases and 8 bases, in that order; junction bases with no gene match: 8. CDR3 residues: CASSPTGMEGYTF. The CDR3 DNA is TGCGCCAGCAGCCCGACAGGGATGGAGGGCTACACCTTC. Looking up the rest from reference TRBV5-1 and TRBJ1-2 gives the full variable domain: KAGVTQTPRYLIKTRGQQVTLSCSPISGHRSVSWYQQTPGQGLQFLFEYFSETQRNKGNFPGRFSGRQFSNSRSEMNVSTLELGDSALYLCASSPTGMEGYTFGSGTRLTVV.

CDR3 residues: CASSAGGRRYSGNTIYF. Here the CDR3 DNA reads TGTGCCAGCAGCGCGGGGGGCCGGAGGTACTCTGGAAACACCATATATTTT. V is TRBV9 and J is TRBJ1-3, with D perhaps TRBD1 (6 bases). V lost 3 bases and J lost 0, with 16 bases in between. In germline, CDR1 is SGDLS, CDR2 YYNGEE. CDR3 length equals 17 residues.

The rearrangement uses TRBV7-2 and TRBJ2-5, with TRBD2 as a possible D gene (5 bases). V lost 6 bases, J lost 1 base, and 9 bases lay in between. Germline CDR1 and CDR2: SGHTA and FQGNSA. The CDR3 contains 13 residues. The CDR3 loop reads CASSRGSQETQYF. Written as DNA, the CDR3 is TGTGCCAGCAGTCGAGGGTCCCAAGAGACCCAGTACTTC.

The gene calls are TRBV18 and TRBJ1-1, with no clear D. Per germline, CDR1 KGHSH and CDR2 LQKENI. The CDR3 is made up of 15 amino acids. V dropped 1 base and J dropped 0 bases, with 9 bases sitting between them. CDR3 residues: CASSPLAAVNTEAFF. CDR3 in DNA: TGTGCCAGCTCACCACTAGCAGCCGTGAACACTGAAGCTTTCTTT.

The rearrangement links TRBV25-1 to TRBJ2-1, with D perhaps matching TRBD2 (6 bases). Germline CDR1 MGHDK, CDR2 SYGVNS. This CDR3 spans 17 amino acids. Deletions cut 4 bases from V and 0 bases from J, with 16 bases between. CDR3 in amino acids: CASSVRAGRSSYNEQFF. The CDR3 DNA reads TGTGCCAGCAGTGTTAGGGCGGGACGGAGCTCCTACAATGAGCAGTTCTTC. The full variable domain, its missing parts supplied by reference TRBV25-1 and TRBJ2-1, is EADIYQTPRYLVIGTGKKITLECSQTMGHDKMYWYQQDPGMELHLIHYSYGVNSTEKGDLSSESTVSRIRTEHFPLTLESARPSHTSQYLCASSVRAGRSSYNEQFFGPGTRLTVL.

The chain uses TRBV18 and TRBJ2-7, with 7 bases aligning to TRBD1. V lost 4 bases to trimming and J lost 2 bases; unmatched junction nucleotides: 5. Germline-derived CDR1 and CDR2 are KGHSH and LQKENI. This CDR3 comprises 14 residues. Here the CDR3 reads CASSLTGPTYEQYF. The CDR3 DNA is TGTGCCAGCTCACTGACAGGGCCGACCTACGAGCAGTACTTC.

The gene calls are TRBV9 and TRBJ2-3; D is unresolved. Between the trimmed V and J ends, which lost 2 bases and 4 bases, there was a span of 11 bases. The CDR3 length is 14 residues. Germline-derived CDR1 and CDR2 are SGDLS and YYNGEE. The CDR3 DNA sequence: TGTGCCAGCAGCGTCGCAGACTCTTCAGATACGCAGTATTTT. Protein product: CASSVADSSDTQYF. Full variable domain (missing parts from reference TRBV9 and TRBJ2-3): DSGVTQTPKHLITATGQRVTLRCSPRSGDLSVYWYQQSLDQGLQFLIQYYNGEERAKGNILERFSAQQFPDLHSELNLSSLELGDSALYFCASSVADSSDTQYFGPGTRLTVL.

The CDR3: CASSSGTANTEAFF. The CDR3 DNA is TGTGCCAGCAGTTCCGGGACGGCGAACACTGAAGCTTTCTTT. The V call is TRBV6-6, the J call TRBJ1-1, with TRBD1 as a possible D gene (5 bases). Trimming shortened V by 4 bases and J by 1 base, and 10 bases separated the two germline ends. CDR3 length: 14 residues. CDR1 and CDR2 (germline): MNHNY, SVGAGI (reference sequence).

V usage is TRBV10-1 and J usage is TRBJ1-2, with D unresolved. The CDR3 has 13 amino acids. Looked up from germline, CDR1 is WNHNN and CDR2 is SYGVQD (reference sequence). V was shortened by 5 bases and J by 5 bases, with 12 bases between the two germline ends. Written as DNA, the CDR3 is TGCGCCAGCAGTCTGGACGGACCTTATGGCTACACCTTC. Residues: CASSLDGPYGYTF.